This T cell receptor beta chain stems from a study of blood T cell repertoires in COVID-19. Background on the study: Whether acute or convalescent, the COVID-19 samples came from the United States, Italy and Spain. Sample material is recorded as cDNA or gDNA derived from T cells, B-cell-depleted T cells, or PBMCs.

TCRdb's table, derived via immunoSEQ multiplex PCR, lists solely in-frame clones and lacks some. The sample gives 200,000 to 250,000 clones, over 75% of which show up once; over 4.5% is in the top ten. This clonotype was sampled from a man older than 75 with acute or convalescent COVID-19. Sequencing was performed on peripheral blood.

The CDR3: CAWSVGAVQPQHF. The DNA of the CDR3 is TGTGCCTGGAGTGTAGGGGCAGTTCAGCCCCAGCATTTT. The gene calls are TRBV30 and TRBJ1-5, with D possibly being TRBD1 (5 bases). Trimming shortened V by 0 bases and J by 6 bases, and 9 bases separated the two germline ends. Germline-derived CDR1 and CDR2 are GTSNPN and SVGIG (reference sequence). CDR3 length: 13 amino acids.